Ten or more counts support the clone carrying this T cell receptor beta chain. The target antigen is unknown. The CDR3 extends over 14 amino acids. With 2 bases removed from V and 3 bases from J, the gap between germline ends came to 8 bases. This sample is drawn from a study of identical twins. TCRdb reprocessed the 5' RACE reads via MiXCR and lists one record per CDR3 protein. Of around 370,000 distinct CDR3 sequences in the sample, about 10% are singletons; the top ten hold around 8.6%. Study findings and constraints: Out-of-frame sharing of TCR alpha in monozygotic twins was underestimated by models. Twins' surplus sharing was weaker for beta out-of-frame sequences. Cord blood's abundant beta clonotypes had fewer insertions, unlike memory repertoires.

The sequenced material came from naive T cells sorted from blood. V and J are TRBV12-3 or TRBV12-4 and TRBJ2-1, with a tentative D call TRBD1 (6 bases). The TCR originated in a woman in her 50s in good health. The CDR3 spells CASSLTGFYNEQFF. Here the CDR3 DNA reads TGTGCCAGCAGTTTAACAGGGTTCTACAATGAGCAGTTCTTC.